One sample yielded the 22 T cell receptor beta chains listed below, sequenced in a study of blood T cell repertoires in COVID-19. The table came from immunoSEQ multiplex PCR; TCRdb's copy has only in-frame clones and leaves some out. The table lists approximately 89,000 clones, 75% to 85% of them singletons. Specimen: peripheral blood. The receptors shown here come from a man between 65 and 85 years old with acute or convalescent COVID-19.

The CDR3 DNA reads TGTGCCAGCAGCGTAGGCGGGACTACCTCCTACGAGCAGTACTTC. This codes for CASSVGGTTSYEQYF. The chain uses TRBV9 and TRBJ2-7, with TRBD2 matching 7 bases. This CDR3 has 15 residues. CDR1 and CDR2 (germline): SGDLS, YYNGEE. The ends lost 0 bases at V and 0 bases at J; junction bases unmatched: 3.

The J gene is TRBJ1-4, the V gene TRBV5-8; D is unresolved. V was shortened by 5 bases and J by 0 bases, with 8 bases between the two germline ends. Germline CDR1 and CDR2: SGHTS and YDEGEE. The CDR3 extends over 14 amino acids. CDR3 bases: TGTGCCAGCAGTCAGGTAGCAACTAATGAAAAACTGTTTTTT. Translation gives CASSQVATNEKLFF.

The DNA for the CDR3 is TGTGCCAGCAGCCAGGTCCGAACGGGAGGCGCCTACGGTGAGCAGTTCTTC. Translation gives CASSQVRTGGAYGEQFF. This chain links TRBV11-2 with TRBJ2-1; 7 bases line up with TRBD2. Germline V gene sequence: CDR1 SGHAT, CDR2 FQNNGV. With 5 bases clipped from V and 9 bases from J, the junction kept 19 bases outside the gene matches. This CDR3 is built from 17 residues.

This clone was counted a single time. V is TRBV6-4 and J is TRBJ2-3; a weak D match, TRBD2 (5 bases). Trimming took off 0 bases at V and 2 bases at J, with 12 bases between the two ends. The CDR3 contains 16 residues. In germline, CDR1 is MRHNA, CDR2 SNTAGT. Here the CDR3 reads CASSDSRVSVTDTQYF. The CDR3 region has the DNA TGTGCCAGCAGTGACTCCCGGGTTAGCGTCACAGATACGCAGTATTTT.

The genes are TRBV7-8 and TRBJ2-3, with 8 bases that match TRBD2. The CDR3 has 15 amino acids. CDR1 is SGHVS, CDR2 FQNEAQ, per germline. J gave up 4 bases and V 8 bases, and 11 bases lay outside the gene matches. The CDR3 DNA reads TGTGCCAGCTCAGAGCGGGAGAGTCAGGCAGATACGCAGTATTTT. Translation gives CASSERESQADTQYF. The entire variable domain, with the rest obtained from reference TRBV7-8 and TRBJ2-3, is as follows: GAGVSQSPRYKVAKRGQDVALRCDPISGHVSLFWYQQALGQGPEFLTYFQNEAQLDKSGLPSDRFFAERPEGSVSTLKIQRTQQEDSAVYLCASSERESQADTQYFGPGTRLTVL.

This clone was found a few times. J is TRBJ2-7 and V is TRBV6-2 or TRBV6-3; 8 bases match TRBD1. There are 15 residues in the CDR3. V lost 5 bases and J lost 1; bases outside the gene matches: 7. CDR1 and CDR2 from the germline V gene are MNHEY and SVGEGT. The CDR3 reads CASSQRQGLSYEQYF. Written as DNA, the CDR3 is TGTGCCAGCAGTCAACGACAGGGGCTATCCTACGAGCAGTACTTC.

The chain couples TRBV6-2 or TRBV6-3 to TRBJ2-7, with a possible D match to TRBD2 (6 bases). The V and J ends lost 8 bases and 2 bases respectively, with 13 bases between them. The CDR3 extends over 13 amino acids. The V gene's germline CDR1 is MNHEY and CDR2 SVGEGT. CDR3 nucleotide sequence: TGTGCCAGCGGTTTAGCGGCCACCTACGAGCAGTACTTC. This sequence encodes CASGLAATYEQYF.

This chain connects TRBV19 to TRBJ2-1; possible D gene TRBD1, 6 bases. Germline V gene lookup returns CDR1 LNHDA and CDR2 SQIVND (reference sequence). V was shortened by 1 base and J by 2 bases, with 12 bases between the two germline ends. The length of the CDR3 is 16 residues. CDR3 bases: TGTGCCAGTAGTATAGTGGGGGCAGTTGCCTACAATGAGCAGTTCTTC. This codes for CASSIVGAVAYNEQFF. Looking up the rest from reference TRBV19 and TRBJ2-1 gives the full variable domain: DGGITQSPKYLFRKEGQNVTLSCEQNLNHDAMYWYRQDPGQGLRLIYYSQIVNDFQKGDIAEGYSVSREKKESFPLTVTSAQKNPTAFYLCASSIVGAVAYNEQFFGPGTRLTVL.

The chain recombines TRBV11-3 with TRBJ2-1; 9 bases are a match to TRBD2. The germline gives CDR1 SGHNT, CDR2 YENEEA. V lost 5 bases and J lost 0; bases outside the gene matches: 11. The CDR3 runs to 18 residues. CDR3 sequence: CASSPGTSLGSSYNEQFF. Here the CDR3 DNA reads TGTGCCAGCAGCCCAGGGACTAGCCTCGGGAGCTCCTACAATGAGCAGTTCTTC.

V usage is TRBV19 and J usage is TRBJ2-7; TRBD1 matches 8 bases. Trimming removed 3 bases from V and 3 bases from J; junction bases left unmatched: 4. CDR3 length equals 14 residues. Per germline, CDR1 LNHDA and CDR2 SQIVND (reference sequence). CDR3 in DNA: TGTGCCAGTAGTATTGCAGGGGGCGGCTACGAGCAGTACTTC. It specifies CASSIAGGGYEQYF.

The gene calls are TRBV29-1 and TRBJ2-7; D may be TRBD1 (5 bases). Germline V gives CDR1 SQVTM, CDR2 ANQGSEA. V was cut by 0 bases and J by 4 bases, with 16 bases left in between. CDR3 size: 15 residues. In DNA, the CDR3 is TGCAGCGTTGAAGATCTTCAGGGCTTCATGTACGAGCAGTACTTC. This sequence encodes CSVEDLQGFMYEQYF.

This clone was observed a few times. The chain recombines TRBV2 with TRBJ2-7; 11 nucleotides align to TRBD1. This CDR3 has 15 amino acids. CDR1 is SNHLY and CDR2 is FYNNEI in the germline V gene. V was pared by 6 bases and J by 6 bases, with 10 bases of the junction left unmatched. The CDR3, as DNA: TGTGCCAGCAGCCAGCTGGGGACAGGGGGGCTCGAGCAGTACTTC. It encodes CASSQLGTGGLEQYF. Using reference TRBV2 and TRBJ2-7 for the parts outside the CDR3, the full variable domain is EPEVTQTPSHQVTQMGQEVILRCVPISNHLYFYWYRQILGQKVEFLVSFYNNEISEKSEIFDDQFSVERPDGSNFTLKIRSTKLEDSAMYFCASSQLGTGGLEQYFGPGTRLTVT.

The V call is TRBV20-1, the J call TRBJ2-1; D is unclear. The CDR3 runs to 10 residues. Germline V lookup: CDR1 DFQATT, CDR2 SNEGSKA (reference sequence). Deletions cut 5 bases from V and 15 bases from J, with 14 bases between. This chain's CDR3 is CSASHLITFF. DNA for the CDR3: TGCAGTGCTTCCCACTTAATAACGTTCTTC.

The DNA for the CDR3 is TGTGCCAGCAGCCCGGGGGGGGGTCGTGCGCAGTATTTT. Translation: CASSPGGGRAQYF. This rearrangement joins TRBV12-3 or TRBV12-4 to TRBJ2-3; the match to TRBD2 covers 8 bases. The CDR3 has 13 amino acids. With 6 bases clipped from V and 10 bases from J, the junction kept 9 bases outside the gene matches.

The chain carries TRBV6-5 and TRBJ1-4; D is uncertain. The CDR3 sequence is 14 residues long. V shed 0 bases and J shed 5 bases, with 7 bases lying between them. Germline CDR1 is MNHEY and CDR2 is SVGAGI. In nucleotides, the CDR3 is TGTGCCAGCAGTTACTCGGTCCAGAATGAAAAACTGTTTTTT. Protein sequence: CASSYSVQNEKLFF.

CDR3 sequence: CASKEGAYEQYF. Here the CDR3 DNA reads TGCGCCAGCAAGGAGGGGGCTTACGAGCAGTACTTC. The V call is TRBV5-1, the J call TRBJ2-7; TRBD1 might be the D (7 bases). The CDR3 extends over 12 amino acids. V shed 6 bases and J shed 4 bases, with 11 bases lying between them. Germline V CDR1 and CDR2: SGHRS, YFSETQ.

The chain is built from TRBV2 and TRBJ2-4; a weak D match, TRBD2 (5 bases). V lost 8 bases and J lost 8, with 16 bases in between. Germline loops: CDR1 SNHLY, CDR2 FYNNEI. This CDR3 is 13 amino acids long. CDR3 in DNA: TGTGCCAGCCACCTCCGGGTGAGGGACATTCAGTACTTC. This encodes CASHLRVRDIQYF.

J is TRBJ2-1 and V is TRBV3-1 (or the pseudogene TRBV3-2); 12 nucleotides agree with TRBD2. Germline-derived CDR1 and CDR2 are LGHDT and YNNKEL (reference sequence). Losses at the gene ends were 4 bases for V and 1 base for J; bases not matched to a gene: 5. The CDR3 loop spans 17 amino acids. CDR3 nucleotides: TGTGCCAGCAGCCCGAGGACTAGCGGGATTTCCTACAATGAGCAGTTCTTC. It specifies CASSPRTSGISYNEQFF.

This chain uses TRBV9 with TRBJ2-1, with D possibly matching TRBD2 (6 bases). The CDR3 runs 15 residues. Germline CDR1 SGDLS, CDR2 YYNGEE. Trimming left V 0 bases short and J 4 bases short, with 11 bases between. CDR3 amino acids: CASSVVGTPYNEQFF. In nucleotides, the CDR3 is TGTGCCAGCAGCGTAGTAGGGACTCCTTACAATGAGCAGTTCTTC.

This clone was detected only once. This chain links TRBV4-1 with TRBJ2-7; TRBD1 might be the D (6 bases). Germline V gene data show CDR1 as MGHRA and CDR2 as YSYEKL. The CDR3 sequence is 15 residues long. V lost 3 bases and J lost 1, with 13 bases in between. The chain's CDR3 is CASSHNRELSYEQYF. CDR3 nucleotides: TGCGCCAGCAGCCATAACAGGGAGTTATCCTACGAGCAGTACTTC.

V usage is TRBV4-3 and J usage is TRBJ1-6; 9 bases line up with TRBD1. The CDR3 has 15 residues. From germline, CDR1 is LGHNA and CDR2 YSLEER. J gave up 10 bases and V 5 bases, and 9 bases lay outside the gene matches. CDR3 region: CASSFTGTGNSPLHF. The CDR3 DNA sequence: TGCGCCAGCAGCTTCACCGGGACAGGGAACTCACCCCTCCACTTT.

Remarks on this clone: In the same sample, other DNA sequences code for this CDR3. This chain joins TRBV5-1 and TRBJ2-3, with 16 nucleotides matching TRBD2. V trimming: 4 bases; J trimming: 6 bases; junction bases outside the gene matches: 5. The CDR3 is 16 amino acids. From germline, CDR1 is SGHRS and CDR2 YFSETQ. CDR3 sequence: CASSTGTSGRADTQYF. The CDR3 DNA reads as TGCGCCAGCAGCACGGGGACTAGCGGGAGGGCGGATACGCAGTATTTT.